The source of this T cell receptor (beta chain) is a study of immune characterization of retroperitoneal liposarcoma (dated by TCRdb to the late 2010s). The CDR3 has 13 amino acids, counting the end cysteine and phenylalanine. The retained sequence is limited to the CDR3, 39 bases, with the frame set at the first base. Cut back by 2 bases and 1 base, the V and J ends lie 5 bases apart. CDR1 and CDR2 were assigned from the germline V gene as SGHTA and FQGNSA. This clonotype was recorded a few times. The clone's antigen remains unknown. Within one base of it there is no much larger clone, and no base qualities were kept. The library came from PCR. TCRdb lists the instrument as NextSeq 500. TCRdb applied fastp at Q25 and MiXCR to the public reads, then kept only in-frame beta chains. One record per CDR3 amino acid sequence lists the most common genes and DNA. In all, the sample holds some 10,000 distinct CDR3 sequences, and about 26% of those were seen once. Approximately 10% of the sample is held by the ten biggest clonotypes.

Recombination joined TRBV7-2 with TRBJ1-1, with the identity of the D gene unclear. Sequenced: tumor tissue. This sequence originates from a female donor with retroperitoneal liposarcoma. Here is the DNA: TGTGCCAGCAGCTTATATGAGAACACTGAAGCTTTCTTT. Its protein product is CASSLYENTEAFF.